Presented here are 22 T cell receptor beta chains from one specimen sequenced in a study of control samples from healthy donors and cancer patients. Repertoires were generated with immunoSEQ multiplex PCR, while TCRdb's copy carries only in-frame clones and drops some. The table records roughly 120,000 clones, 80% to 90% of them present only once. Specimen: PBMCs. These receptors were taken from a woman between 50 and 59 years old with colorectal cancer.

The chain recombines TRBV5-1 with TRBJ1-1; D call uncertain. The length of the CDR3 is 14 residues. Germline V gene data show CDR1 as SGHRS and CDR2 as YFSETQ. Trimming took 1 base from V and 3 from J, leaving 10 bases between them. CDR3: CASSLPGGDTEAFF. CDR3 nucleotide sequence: TGCGCCAGCAGCTTGCCGGGCGGCGACACTGAAGCTTTCTTT.

This chain uses TRBV2 with TRBJ2-1; unclear D gene. Germline CDR1 is SNHLY and CDR2 is FYNNEI. The CDR3 has 13 amino acids. V was trimmed by 3 bases and J by 8 bases, leaving 11 bases between them. CDR3 protein: CASSDRVRDEQFF. CDR3 sequence (DNA): TGTGCCAGCAGTGATAGGGTCCGGGATGAGCAGTTCTTC.

This clone was observed once. This chain links TRBV30 with TRBJ1-6, with D possibly matching TRBD1 (6 bases). Trimming left V 4 bases short and J 8 bases short, with 12 bases between. CDR3 size: 13 residues. Germline-derived CDR1 and CDR2 are GTSNPN and SVGIG (reference sequence). The CDR3 sequence is CAWNSRGDSPLHF. In DNA form, the CDR3 reads TGTGCCTGGAATTCCAGGGGTGATTCACCCCTCCACTTT.

This clone was detected only once. V gene TRBV11-2 combines with J gene TRBJ2-3, with TRBD1 as a possible D gene (6 bases). This CDR3 is built from 14 residues. Germline assignment: CDR1 SGHAT and CDR2 FQNNGV. Trimming removed 5 bases at V and 10 bases at J, with 19 bases between. In DNA form, the CDR3 reads TGTGCCAGCAGCACCACCAGACAGGCCCGGGCGCAGTATTTT. Translated, it gives CASSTTRQARAQYF.

This clone was counted once. The chain joins TRBV6-5 to TRBJ1-4, with D uncertain. This CDR3 has 15 amino acids. V lost 8 bases to trimming and J lost 4 bases, with 17 bases between them. Germline V gene data show CDR1 as MNHEY and CDR2 as SVGAGI. The CDR3 loop reads CASAPFKGYNEKLFF. CDR3 nucleotide sequence: TGTGCCAGCGCCCCCTTTAAGGGATATAATGAAAAACTGTTTTTT.

The chain couples TRBV30 to TRBJ1-4, with D perhaps TRBD1 (6 bases). From germline, CDR1 is GTSNPN and CDR2 SVGIG (reference sequence). Trimming pared 5 bases from V and 3 bases from J, leaving 10 bases between. The CDR3 is 13 amino acids. The chain's CDR3 is CAWGGVANEKLFF. The CDR3 DNA follows: TGTGCCTGGGGGGGCGTGGCTAATGAAAAACTGTTTTTT.

The rearrangement links TRBV25-1 to TRBJ2-3, with no clear D. V lost 0 bases and J 4 bases, leaving 2 bases between the germline ends. This CDR3 is 12 amino acids long. Germline lookup yields CDR1 MGHDK and CDR2 SYGVNS. The CDR3 is CASSEYPDTQYF. CDR3 coding DNA: TGTGCCAGCAGTGAATACCCAGATACGCAGTATTTT.

The J gene is TRBJ2-3, the V gene TRBV7-9, with TRBD1 identical over 9 bases. The CDR3 is made up of 17 amino acids. After removal of 2 bases from V and 2 bases from J, the junction contained 8 bases not matched to a gene. Looked up from germline, CDR1 is SEHNR and CDR2 is FQNEAQ (reference sequence). CDR3 protein: CASSLRDRGSYTDTQYF. DNA of the CDR3: TGTGCCAGCAGCTTACGAGACAGGGGGTCCTACACAGATACGCAGTATTTT.

J is TRBJ2-7 and V is TRBV29-1, with 9 bases identical to TRBD1. The CDR3 has 13 residues. Germline loops: CDR1 SQVTM, CDR2 ANQGSEA. With 7 bases clipped from V and 5 bases from J, the junction kept 9 bases outside the gene matches. CDR3 region: CSARTGEFDEQYF. CDR3 nucleotide sequence: TGCAGCGCCCGGACAGGGGAGTTCGACGAGCAGTACTTC.

The chain uses TRBV7-6 and TRBJ1-2, with D possibly matching TRBD1 (5 bases). V lost 5 bases and J lost 4, with 17 bases in between. Germline CDR1 is SGHVS and CDR2 is FNYEAQ. The CDR3 extends over 15 amino acids. As DNA, the CDR3 is TGTGCCAGCAGCCCGACCGTCAGGGCGGGCTATGGCTACACCTTC. Encoded protein: CASSPTVRAGYGYTF. The full variable domain, in which reference TRBV7-6 and TRBJ1-2 provide the parts outside the CDR3, is GAGVSQSPRYKVTKRGQDVALRCDPISGHVSLYWYRQALGQGPEFLTYFNYEAQQDKSGLPNDRFSAERPEGSISTLTIQRTEQRDSAMYRCASSPTVRAGYGYTFGSGTRLTVV.

Here the CDR3 reads CASSRDNNSPLHF. The CDR3 DNA is TGTGCCAGCAGCCGGGACAACAATTCACCCCTCCACTTT. The rearrangement joins TRBV25-1 to TRBJ1-6; D might be TRBD1 (6 bases). V shed 6 bases and J shed 7 bases, with 10 bases lying between them. This CDR3 is built from 13 residues. Germline values: CDR1 MGHDK, CDR2 SYGVNS. The full variable domain, with the rest looked up from reference TRBV25-1 and TRBJ1-6, is EADIYQTPRYLVIGTGKKITLECSQTMGHDKMYWYQQDPGMELHLIHYSYGVNSTEKGDLSSESTVSRIRTEHFPLTLESARPSHTSQYLCASSRDNNSPLHFGNGTRLTVT.

This rearrangement joins TRBV28 to TRBJ1-5, with no clear D. Germline CDR1 MDHEN, CDR2 SYDVKM. Trimming took off 4 bases at V and 0 bases at J, with 13 bases between the two ends. The CDR3 totals 16 residues. The CDR3 loop is CASSSVRHYSNQPQHF. CDR3 bases: TGTGCCAGCAGTTCCGTGAGACATTATAGCAATCAGCCCCAGCATTTT.

J is TRBJ2-5 and V is TRBV15; TRBD1 or TRBD2 may be the D gene (5 bases each). Germline V gene sequence: CDR1 LNHNV, CDR2 YYDKDF (reference sequence). The CDR3 runs 14 residues. Trimming left V 1 base short and J 3 bases short, with 9 bases between. CDR3 loop: CATSRAGQKETQYF. The CDR3 DNA follows: TGTGCCACCAGCAGAGCGGGGCAGAAAGAGACCCAGTACTTC.

The rearrangement links TRBV19 to TRBJ2-3; D may correspond to TRBD1 or TRBD2 (5 bases each). The CDR3 totals 17 residues. Deletions cut 2 bases from V and 2 bases from J, with 17 bases between. Germline V CDR1 and CDR2: LNHDA, SQIVND (reference sequence). The CDR3, as DNA: TGTGCCAGTAGTATAAGGCGAGGGTTGGGGCTCACAGATACGCAGTATTTT. It specifies CASSIRRGLGLTDTQYF.

This chain joins TRBV7-2 and TRBJ2-7; D might be TRBD1 (5 bases). The CDR3 length is 14 residues. Per the germline V gene, CDR1 is SGHTA and CDR2 is FQGNSA. Trimming left V 1 base short and J 5 bases short, with 12 bases between. The CDR3 DNA is TGTGCCAGCAGCTTAGTACAAGGGGTGAACGAGCAGTACTTC. Encoded protein: CASSLVQGVNEQYF.

This clone was found once. This chain connects TRBV3-1 (or the pseudogene TRBV3-2) to TRBJ2-2; no clear D gene. Germline CDR1 is LGHDT and CDR2 is YNNKEL (reference sequence). This CDR3 is built from 15 residues. V was clipped by 0 bases and J by 1 base, with 6 bases between them. CDR3 residues: CASSQDSLNTGELFF. The CDR3 DNA follows: TGTGCCAGCAGCCAAGATTCGTTGAACACCGGGGAGCTGTTTTTT.

This chain uses TRBV15 with TRBJ2-7; D might be TRBD1 or TRBD2, each matching 6 bases. CDR1 and CDR2 from the germline V gene are LNHNV and YYDKDF (reference sequence). The V gene lost 0 bases and the J gene lost 9 bases, with 18 bases spanning the gap. The CDR3 covers 15 residues. CDR3 DNA sequence: TGTGCCACCAGCAGAGAGGGGGGCCCTATATCGCCGCAGTACTTC. Encoded protein: CATSREGGPISPQYF.

The chain joins TRBV19 to TRBJ1-1, with D unresolved. V was cut by 7 bases and J by 1 base, with 16 bases left in between. The V gene's germline CDR1 is LNHDA and CDR2 SQIVND (reference sequence). This CDR3 has 15 amino acids. As DNA, the CDR3 is TGTGCCAGTATCCCCGACTGGGCGGAGAACACTGAAGCTTTCTTT. Translating it yields CASIPDWAENTEAFF.

The gene calls are TRBV14 and TRBJ2-7, with D possibly TRBD1 on 6 matching bases. The CDR3 consists of 15 residues. In germline, CDR1 is SGHDN, CDR2 FVKESK. V dropped 4 bases and J dropped 5 bases, with 18 bases sitting between them. This CDR3 is CASSPYRENRDEQYF. CDR3 nucleotides: TGTGCCAGCAGCCCATACAGGGAAAATCGTGACGAGCAGTACTTC.

This chain uses TRBV5-6 with TRBJ2-2, with D tentatively TRBD1 or TRBD2 (5 bases each). The CDR3 consists of 13 residues. Trimming removed 4 bases at V and 5 bases at J, with 9 bases between. CDR1 SGHDT and CDR2 YYEEEE come from the germline V gene. The CDR3 spells CASSRWGTGELFF. CDR3 coding DNA: TGTGCCAGCAGCCGGTGGGGGACCGGGGAGCTGTTTTTT.

This clone was counted a single time. The J gene is TRBJ1-5, the V gene TRBV15; D is unresolved. The germline V gene encodes CDR1 LNHNV and CDR2 YYDKDF (reference sequence). V was cut by 0 bases and J by 6 bases, with 12 bases left in between. The CDR3 covers 15 residues. The CDR3 nucleotides read TGTGCCACCAGCAGAGAGAAGGGCATTGCTCAGCCCCAGCATTTT. Translated, it gives CATSREKGIAQPQHF. The whole variable domain, filled in from reference TRBV15 and TRBJ1-5, reads DAMVIQNPRYQVTQFGKPVTLSCSQTLNHNVMYWYQQKSSQAPKLLFHYYDKDFNNEADTPDNFQSRRPNTSFCFLDIRSPGLGDTAMYLCATSREKGIAQPQHFGDGTRLSIL.

The chain combines TRBV12-3 or TRBV12-4 with TRBJ2-5; D is perhaps TRBD2 (6 bases). The CDR3 spans 13 residues. The ends were cut back, 10 bases at V and 0 bases at J, with 12 bases in the middle. CDR3 region: CAIRGLNQETQYF. The CDR3 DNA follows: TGTGCCATCCGGGGACTTAACCAAGAGACCCAGTACTTC.